This is a list of T cell receptor beta chains from one sample in a study of T cell changes during pregnancy in multiple sclerosis. Clones were sequenced by immunoSEQ multiplex PCR, and TCRdb holds only the in-frame ones, with some missing. Of roughly 64,000 clones listed, more than 90% are singletons. The sample consisted of peripheral blood, taken in the second trimester of pregnancy. These receptors all stem from a female donor with multiple sclerosis, enrolled in a pregnancy study. CDR3s include the opening cysteine and the closing phenylalanine or tryptophan. The D gene is left open where the match is weak. Not every row has a clone size; where given, it reads once, few, many or a size class.

d_call,clone_size,j_call,v_call,cdr3_aa,cdr3_nt
NA,NA,TRBJ2-3,TRBV11-2,CASSSYSLNTQYF,TGTGCCAGCAGCTCATATAGCCTGAATACGCAGTATTTT
TRBD2,NA,TRBJ2-1,TRBV19,CASSISGTDSYNEQFF,TGTGCCAGTAGTATTAGCGGGACCGACTCCTACAATGAGCAGTTCTTC
NA,NA,TRBJ1-2,TRBV5-8,CASSLEGVSNEGYTF,TGTGCCAGCAGCTTGGAGGGAGTCAGCAATGAGGGCTACACCTTC
NA,NA,TRBJ1-1,TRBV29-1,CSVENRVGTEAFF,TGCAGCGTTGAAAACAGGGTCGGCACTGAAGCTTTCTTT
TRBD1,NA,TRBJ1-2,TRBV2,CASSVIGTGGGNGYTF,TGTGCCAGCAGTGTAATCGGGACAGGGGGCGGGAATGGCTACACCTTC
NA,NA,TRBJ2-7,TRBV27,CASSLWAGRVYEQYF,TGTGCCAGCAGTTTATGGGCGGGAAGGGTTTACGAGCAGTACTTC
NA,once,TRBJ2-3,TRBV6-1,CASSYEGVDYF,TGTGCCAGCAGTTACGAAGGGGTTGATTATTTT
NA,NA,TRBJ1-5,TRBV6-5,CASRATAIPNQPQHF,TGTGCCAGCAGAGCCACAGCAATCCCCAATCAGCCCCAGCATTTT
NA,NA,TRBJ2-1,TRBV7-9,CASSRERIGRVSYNEQFF,TGTGCCAGCAGCCGGGAACGAATCGGGCGGGTCTCCTACAATGAGCAGTTCTTC
NA,NA,TRBJ2-6,TRBV2,CASSDLGAGANVLTF,TGTGCCAGCAGTGATTTAGGGGCTGGGGCCAACGTCCTGACTTTC
TRBD1,NA,TRBJ2-1,TRBV5-6,CASSLGLIGTGVYNEQFF,TGTGCCAGCAGCTTGGGTTTAATAGGGACAGGGGTCTACAATGAGCAGTTCTTC
TRBD2,NA,TRBJ2-3,TRBV13,CASSSRPKTSARLHTDTQYF,TGTGCCAGCAGCTCCCGTCCAAAGACTAGCGCAAGACTGCACACAGATACGCAGTATTTT
NA,NA,TRBJ2-7,TRBV6-5,CASRNYPQGGEQYF,TGTGCCAGCAGGAACTATCCTCAGGGGGGCGAGCAGTACTTC
NA,NA,TRBJ1-5,TRBV5-1,CASSLRPDSNQPQHF,TGCGCCAGCAGCTTAAGACCTGACTCAAATCAGCCCCAGCATTTT
NA,NA,TRBJ2-7,TRBV7-9,CASSFRGRGDEQYF,TGTGCCAGCAGCTTCAGGGGCCGGGGGGACGAGCAGTACTTC
NA,NA,TRBJ1-3,TRBV6-1,CASKGEPIYF,TGTGCCAGCAAAGGGGAACCCATATATTTT
TRBD2,NA,TRBJ2-2,TRBV2,CASSAGLPNTGELFF,TGTGCCAGCAGTGCGGGACTACCGAACACCGGGGAGCTGTTTTTT
TRBD1,NA,TRBJ1-1,TRBV7-9,CASSLAQGETEAFF,TGTGCCAGCAGCTTAGCGCAGGGGGAGACTGAAGCTTTCTTT
TRBD2,NA,TRBJ2-7,TRBV9,CASSPRPGTSGRADHEQYF,TGTGCCAGCAGCCCCCGACCTGGGACTAGCGGGAGGGCCGACCACGAGCAGTACTTC
NA,few,TRBJ1-1,TRBV4-1,CASSHPSRENTEAFF,TGCGCCAGCAGCCATCCAAGTCGGGAGAACACTGAAGCTTTCTTT
TRBD1,once,TRBJ2-5,TRBV19,CASSGGDRGKETQYF,TGTGCCAGTAGTGGGGGGGACAGGGGGAAAGAGACCCAGTACTTC
TRBD2,NA,TRBJ2-5,TRBV5-1,CASSLAGTSPETQYF,TGCGCCAGCAGCTTGGCCGGGACTAGTCCAGAGACCCAGTACTTC
TRBD2,NA,TRBJ2-7,TRBV25-1,CASSPPGLAGDSEQYF,TGTGCCAGCAGCCCCCCCGGGCTAGCGGGAGATAGCGAGCAGTACTTC
TRBD2,NA,TRBJ2-3,TRBV7-2,CASSLVLAGGTDTQYF,TGTGCCAGCAGCTTAGTTCTAGCGGGGGGCACAGATACGCAGTATTTT
NA,NA,TRBJ2-2,TRBV6-1,CASSVMDSYTGELFF,TGTGCCAGCAGTGTTATGGACAGTTACACCGGGGAGCTGTTTTTT
TRBD2,NA,TRBJ2-5,TRBV19,CASCPGTSQETQYF,TGTGCCAGCTGTCCTGGGACTAGCCAAGAGACCCAGTACTTC
NA,NA,TRBJ2-2,TRBV7-9,CASSRSGSGLTGELFF,TGTGCCAGCAGCCGGAGTGGAAGCGGACTAACCGGGGAGCTGTTTTTT
NA,NA,TRBJ2-3,TRBV19,CASTYKASPSTDTQYF,TGTGCCAGTACCTATAAGGCTAGTCCTAGCACAGATACGCAGTATTTT
TRBD2,NA,TRBJ2-7,TRBV10-3,CAIRPGLESTYEQYF,TGTGCCATCAGACCGGGACTAGAATCAACCTACGAGCAGTACTTC
TRBD2,NA,TRBJ2-3,TRBV27,CASRWASGFTDTQYF,TGTGCCAGCAGGTGGGCTAGCGGGTTCACAGATACGCAGTATTTT
NA,NA,TRBJ1-3,TRBV10-3,CATSESSLGNTIYF,TGTGCCACCAGTGAGTCGAGCCTTGGAAACACCATATATTTT
NA,NA,TRBJ2-1,TRBV10-2,CASSESGGHMDEQFF,TGCGCCAGCAGTGAGTCGGGGGGGCATATGGATGAGCAGTTCTTC
NA,NA,TRBJ1-1,TRBV5-1,CASSFIRGTEAFF,TGCGCCAGCAGCTTCATAAGAGGCACTGAAGCTTTCTTT
NA,NA,TRBJ1-1,TRBV10-3,CAISPRQMNTEAFF,TGTGCCATCTCACCCAGGCAAATGAACACTGAAGCTTTCTTT
NA,NA,TRBJ1-1,TRBV7-2,CASRVQGGDTEAFF,TGTGCCAGCAGGGTACAGGGTGGGGACACTGAAGCTTTCTTT
TRBD2,NA,TRBJ2-1,TRBV14,CASSHISGKGIYNEQFF,TGTGCCAGCAGCCATATTAGCGGGAAGGGTATCTACAATGAGCAGTTCTTC
TRBD1,once,TRBJ1-2,TRBV6-5,CASSREGAYGYTF,TGTGCCAGCTCACGAGAGGGGGCGTATGGCTACACCTTC
TRBD1,few,TRBJ2-1,TRBV5-1,CASSKGATYNEQFF,TGCGCCAGCAGTAAGGGGGCGACCTACAATGAGCAGTTCTTC
TRBD2,NA,TRBJ2-1,TRBV5-1,CASSLTGGSYNEQFF,TGCGCCAGCAGCTTAACGGGAGGATCCTACAATGAGCAGTTCTTC
NA,few,TRBJ2-4,TRBV5-4,CASSLEAGGAKNIQYF,TGTGCCAGCAGCTTGGAGGCAGGGGGGGCCAAAAACATTCAGTACTTC